This T cell receptor beta chain was sequenced for a study of CD4+ T cells in melanoma. Study observations and caveats: Diverse differentiation states were reported for melanoma neoantigen-specific CD4+ T cells.

This CDR3 has 13 residues. Trimming stripped 0 bases from V and 4 bases from J, with 6 bases between. Germline V gene sequence: CDR1 ENHRY, CDR2 SYGVKD. Assay used: immunoSEQ multiplex PCR; TCRdb lists only in-frame clones, some missing. The sample lists around 18,000 clones; about four fifths were seen once. In the case of this clone: Its matching antigen is unknown.

The source material was cells from a culture (not recorded whether cultured in vitro). The chain carries TRBV10-3 and TRBJ1-2; D is undetermined. The clonotype was recovered from a human donor with melanoma. CDR3 amino acids: CAISESTSYGYTF. CDR3 sequence (DNA): TGTGCCATCAGTGAGTCGACTAGCTATGGCTACACCTTC.